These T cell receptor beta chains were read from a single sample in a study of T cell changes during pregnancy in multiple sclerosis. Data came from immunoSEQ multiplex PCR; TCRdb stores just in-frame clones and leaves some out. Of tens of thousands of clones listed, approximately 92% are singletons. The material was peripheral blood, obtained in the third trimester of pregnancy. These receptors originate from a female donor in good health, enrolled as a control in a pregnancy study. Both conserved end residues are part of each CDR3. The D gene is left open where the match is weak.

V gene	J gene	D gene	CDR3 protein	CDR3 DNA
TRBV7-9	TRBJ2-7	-	CASSLLGELGEQYF	TGTGCCAGCAGCTTACTGGGAGAATTGGGGGAGCAGTACTTC
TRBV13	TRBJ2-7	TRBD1	CASSQDRGNEQYF	TGTGCCAGCAGCCAGGACAGGGGAAACGAGCAGTACTTC
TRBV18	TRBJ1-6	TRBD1	CASSAPGQVYNSPLHF	TGTGCCAGCTCCGCTCCGGGACAGGTCTATAATTCACCCCTCCACTTT
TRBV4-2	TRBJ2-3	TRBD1	CASSQEGGTGTKDTQYF	TGTGCCAGCAGCCAAGAGGGGGGGACAGGGACCAAGGATACGCAGTATTTT
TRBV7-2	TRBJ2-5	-	CASSLAAGRFETQYF	TGTGCCAGCAGCTTAGCCGCAGGGAGGTTTGAGACCCAGTACTTC
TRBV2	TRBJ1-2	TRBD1	CASRERAAGGRYGYTF	TGTGCCAGCAGAGAAAGGGCGGCAGGGGGCAGGTATGGCTACACCTTC
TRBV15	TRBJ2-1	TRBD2	CATSRWSSGRANEQFF	TGTGCCACCAGCAGGTGGTCCAGCGGGAGGGCCAATGAGCAGTTCTTC
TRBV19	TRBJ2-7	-	CASSLGAGLNYEQYF	TGTGCCAGTAGTCTGGGGGCCGGTCTTAACTACGAGCAGTACTTC
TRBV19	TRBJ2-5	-	CASKVVRSQYF	TGTGCCAGTAAGGTGGTCAGGTCCCAGTACTTC
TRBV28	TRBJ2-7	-	CASSPRQGSYEQYF	TGTGCCAGCAGCCCGCGGCAGGGCTCCTACGAGCAGTACTTC
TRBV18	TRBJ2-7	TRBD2	CASSPIGASGYEQYF	TGTGCCAGCTCACCGATCGGGGCTAGCGGTTACGAGCAGTACTTC
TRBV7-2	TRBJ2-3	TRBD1	CASSRGDRGMQYF	TGTGCCAGCAGCCGCGGCGACAGGGGTATGCAGTATTTT
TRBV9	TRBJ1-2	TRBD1	CASSVGDRDNYGYTF	TGTGCCAGCAGCGTAGGGGACAGAGATAACTATGGCTACACCTTC
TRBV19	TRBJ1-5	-	CASSIRGSQISNQPQHF	TGTGCCAGTAGTATAAGGGGTTCACAAATTAGCAATCAGCCCCAGCATTTT
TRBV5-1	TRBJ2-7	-	CASSPTGTRLYEQYF	TGCGCCAGCAGCCCGACCGGGACTCGCCTCTACGAGCAGTACTTC
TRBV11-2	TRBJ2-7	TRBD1	CASSLSQGAQGEQYF	TGTGCCAGCAGCCTAAGTCAGGGGGCGCAGGGGGAGCAGTACTTC